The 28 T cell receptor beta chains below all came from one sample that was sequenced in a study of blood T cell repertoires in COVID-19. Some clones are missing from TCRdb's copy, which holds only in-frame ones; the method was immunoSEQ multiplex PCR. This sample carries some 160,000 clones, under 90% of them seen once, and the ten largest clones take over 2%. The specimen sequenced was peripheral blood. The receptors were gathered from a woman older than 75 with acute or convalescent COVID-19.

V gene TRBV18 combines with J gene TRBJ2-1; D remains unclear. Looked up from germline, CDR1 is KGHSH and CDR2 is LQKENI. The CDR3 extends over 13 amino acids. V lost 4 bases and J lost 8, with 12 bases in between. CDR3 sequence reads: CASSQVTPYEQFF. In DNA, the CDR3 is TGTGCCAGCTCACAAGTAACTCCCTATGAGCAGTTCTTC. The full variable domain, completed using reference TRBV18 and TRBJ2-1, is NAGVMQNPRHLVRRRGQEARLRCSPMKGHSHVYWYRQLPEEGLKFMVYLQKENIIDESGMPKERFSAEFPKEGPSILRIQQVVRGDSAAYFCASSQVTPYEQFFGPGTRLTVL.

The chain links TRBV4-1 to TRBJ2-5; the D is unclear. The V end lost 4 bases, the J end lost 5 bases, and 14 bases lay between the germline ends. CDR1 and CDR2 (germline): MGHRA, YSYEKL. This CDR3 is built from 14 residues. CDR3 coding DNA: TGCGCCAGCAGCCGGGCTATCCTCGCGGAGACCCAGTACTTC. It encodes CASSRAILAETQYF.

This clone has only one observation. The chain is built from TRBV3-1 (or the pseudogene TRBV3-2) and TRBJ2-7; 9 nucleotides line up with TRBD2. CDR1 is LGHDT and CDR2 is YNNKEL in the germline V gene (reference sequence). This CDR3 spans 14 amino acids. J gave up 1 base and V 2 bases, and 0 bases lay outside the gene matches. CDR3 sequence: CASSQLAGSYEQYF. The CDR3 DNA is TGTGCCAGCAGCCAACTAGCGGGATCCTACGAGCAGTACTTC.

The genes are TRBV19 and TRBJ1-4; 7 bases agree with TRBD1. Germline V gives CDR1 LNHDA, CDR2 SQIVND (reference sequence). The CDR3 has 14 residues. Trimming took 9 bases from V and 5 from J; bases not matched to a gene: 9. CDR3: CASNWGQRNEKLFF. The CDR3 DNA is TGTGCCAGCAATTGGGGACAGAGGAATGAAAAACTGTTTTTT.

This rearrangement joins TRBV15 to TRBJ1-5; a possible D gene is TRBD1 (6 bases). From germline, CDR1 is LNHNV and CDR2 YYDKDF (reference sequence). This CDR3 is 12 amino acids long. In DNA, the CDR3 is TGTGGTGCTCAGGGGTTTGCGAAGCCCCAGCATTTT. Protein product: CGAQGFAKPQHF.

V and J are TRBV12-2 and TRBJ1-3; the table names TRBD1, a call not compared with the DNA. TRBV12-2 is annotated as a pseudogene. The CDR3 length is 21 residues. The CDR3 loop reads CASRLAWGQGVLARSGNTIYF. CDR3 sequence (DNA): TGTGCAAGTCGCTTAGCGTGGGGGCAGGGTGTGTTGGCTCGTTCTGGAAACACCATATATTTT.

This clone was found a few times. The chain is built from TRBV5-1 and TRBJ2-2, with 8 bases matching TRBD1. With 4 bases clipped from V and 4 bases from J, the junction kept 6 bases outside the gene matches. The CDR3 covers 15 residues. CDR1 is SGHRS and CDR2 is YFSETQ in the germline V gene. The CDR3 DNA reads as TGCGCCAGCAGCGCGGACAGGGCAAGCACCGGGGAGCTGTTTTTT. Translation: CASSADRASTGELFF.

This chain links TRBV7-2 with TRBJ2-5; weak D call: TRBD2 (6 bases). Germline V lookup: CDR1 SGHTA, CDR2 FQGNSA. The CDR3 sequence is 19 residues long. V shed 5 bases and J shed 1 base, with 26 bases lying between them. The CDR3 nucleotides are TGTGCCAGCAGCCCCTTCCCGAGGGGCGCGCGGGACCGCCAAGAGACCCAGTACTTC. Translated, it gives CASSPFPRGARDRQETQYF.

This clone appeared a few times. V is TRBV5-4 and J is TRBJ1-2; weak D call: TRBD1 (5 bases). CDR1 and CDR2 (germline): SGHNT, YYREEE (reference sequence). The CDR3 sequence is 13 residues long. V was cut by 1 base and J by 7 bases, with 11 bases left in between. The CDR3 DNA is TGTGCCAGCAGCTTGTTATCAGGGTTTGGCTACACCTTC. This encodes CASSLLSGFGYTF.

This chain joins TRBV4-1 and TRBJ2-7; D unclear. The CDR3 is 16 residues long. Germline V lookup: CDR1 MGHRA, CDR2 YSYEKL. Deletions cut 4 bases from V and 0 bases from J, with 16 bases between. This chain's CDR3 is CASSRVGGRSSYEQYF. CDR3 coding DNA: TGCGCCAGCAGCCGTGTCGGTGGAAGGAGCTCCTACGAGCAGTACTTC.

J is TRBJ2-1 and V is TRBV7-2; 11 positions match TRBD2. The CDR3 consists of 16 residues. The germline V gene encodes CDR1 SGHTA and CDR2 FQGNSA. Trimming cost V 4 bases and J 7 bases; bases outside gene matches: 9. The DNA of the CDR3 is TGTGCCAGCAGCTCGCAGACTAGCGGGAATCGGAATGAGCAGTTCTTC. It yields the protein CASSSQTSGNRNEQFF.

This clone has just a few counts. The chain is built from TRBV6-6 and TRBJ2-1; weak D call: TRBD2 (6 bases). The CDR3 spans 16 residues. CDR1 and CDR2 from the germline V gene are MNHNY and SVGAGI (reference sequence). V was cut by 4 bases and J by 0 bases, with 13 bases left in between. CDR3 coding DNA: TGTGCCAGCAGTTCTACCGTCGGGAGCTCCTACAATGAGCAGTTCTTC. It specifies CASSSTVGSSYNEQFF.

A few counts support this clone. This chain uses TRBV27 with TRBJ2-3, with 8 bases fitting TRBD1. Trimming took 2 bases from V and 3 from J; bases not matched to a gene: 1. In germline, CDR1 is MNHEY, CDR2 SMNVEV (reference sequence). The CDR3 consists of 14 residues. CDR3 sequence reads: CASSLDRGTDTQYF. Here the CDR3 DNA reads TGTGCCAGCAGTTTAGACAGGGGTACAGATACGCAGTATTTT.

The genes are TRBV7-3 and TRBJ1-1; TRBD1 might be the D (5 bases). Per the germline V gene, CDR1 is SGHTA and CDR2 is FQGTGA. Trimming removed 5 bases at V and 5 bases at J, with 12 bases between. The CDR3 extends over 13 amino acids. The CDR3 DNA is TGTGCCAGCAGCCCGACGGGGGATACTGAAGCTTTCTTT. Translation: CASSPTGDTEAFF.

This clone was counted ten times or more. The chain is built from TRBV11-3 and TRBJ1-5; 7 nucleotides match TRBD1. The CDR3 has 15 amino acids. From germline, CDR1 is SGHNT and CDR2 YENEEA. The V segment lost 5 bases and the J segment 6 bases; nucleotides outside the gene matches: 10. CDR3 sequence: CASSLTGTAGQPQHF. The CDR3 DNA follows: TGTGCCAGCAGCCTCACCGGGACAGCTGGTCAGCCCCAGCATTTT.

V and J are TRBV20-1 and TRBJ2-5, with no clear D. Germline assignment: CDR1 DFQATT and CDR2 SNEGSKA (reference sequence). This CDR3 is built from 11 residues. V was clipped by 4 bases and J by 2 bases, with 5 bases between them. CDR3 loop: CSANSQETQYF. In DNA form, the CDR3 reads TGCAGTGCTAACAGTCAAGAGACCCAGTACTTC.

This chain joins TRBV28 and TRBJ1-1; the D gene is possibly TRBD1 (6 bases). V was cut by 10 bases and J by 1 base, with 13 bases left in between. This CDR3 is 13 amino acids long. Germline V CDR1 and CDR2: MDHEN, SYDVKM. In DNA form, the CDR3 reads TGTGCCACCACCTCACAGGGGAACACTGAAGCTTTCTTT. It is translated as CATTSQGNTEAFF.

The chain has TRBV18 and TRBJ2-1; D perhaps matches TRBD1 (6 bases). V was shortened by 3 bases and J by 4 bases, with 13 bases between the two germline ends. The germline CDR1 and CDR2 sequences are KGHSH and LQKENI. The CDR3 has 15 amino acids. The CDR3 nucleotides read TGTGCCAGCTCACCCGACGGGACAAAATACAATGAGCAGTTCTTC. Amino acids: CASSPDGTKYNEQFF.

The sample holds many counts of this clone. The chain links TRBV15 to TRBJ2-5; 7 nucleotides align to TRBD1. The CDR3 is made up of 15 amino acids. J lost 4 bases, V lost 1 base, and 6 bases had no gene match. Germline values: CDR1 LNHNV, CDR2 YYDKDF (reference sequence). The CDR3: CATSRGRGHRETQYF. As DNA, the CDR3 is TGTGCCACCAGCAGAGGAAGGGGGCACCGAGAGACCCAGTACTTC.

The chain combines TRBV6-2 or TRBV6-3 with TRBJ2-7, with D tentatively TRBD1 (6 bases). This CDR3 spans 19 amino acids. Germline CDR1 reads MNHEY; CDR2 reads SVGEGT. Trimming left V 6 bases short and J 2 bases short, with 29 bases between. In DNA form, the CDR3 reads TGTGCCAGCAGACCTTACTTTATACAGGGAATCCGCAATACCTACGAGCAGTACTTC. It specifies CASRPYFIQGIRNTYEQYF.

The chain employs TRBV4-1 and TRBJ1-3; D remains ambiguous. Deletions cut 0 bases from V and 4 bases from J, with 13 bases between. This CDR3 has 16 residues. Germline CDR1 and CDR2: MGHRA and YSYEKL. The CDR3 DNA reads TGCGCCAGCAGCCAAGAAGGGAGTACTTTGGGAAACACCATATATTTT. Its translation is CASSQEGSTLGNTIYF.

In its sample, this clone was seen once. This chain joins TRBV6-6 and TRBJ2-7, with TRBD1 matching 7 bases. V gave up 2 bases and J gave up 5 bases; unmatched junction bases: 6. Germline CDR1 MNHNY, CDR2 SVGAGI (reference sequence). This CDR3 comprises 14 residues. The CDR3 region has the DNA TGTGCCAGCAGTTACCCGGACAGGAGACACGAGCAGTACTTC. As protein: CASSYPDRRHEQYF.

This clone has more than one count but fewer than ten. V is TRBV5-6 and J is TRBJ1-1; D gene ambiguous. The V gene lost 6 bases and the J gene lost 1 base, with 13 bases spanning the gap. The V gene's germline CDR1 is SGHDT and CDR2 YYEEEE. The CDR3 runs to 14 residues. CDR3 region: CASTPGGRNTEAFF. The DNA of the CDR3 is TGTGCCAGCACCCCCGGAGGCAGGAACACTGAAGCTTTCTTT.

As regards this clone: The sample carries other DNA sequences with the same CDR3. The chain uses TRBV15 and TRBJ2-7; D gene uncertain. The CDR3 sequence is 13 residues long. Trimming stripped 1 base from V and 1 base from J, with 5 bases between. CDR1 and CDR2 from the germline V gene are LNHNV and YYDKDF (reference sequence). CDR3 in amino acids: CATSRGSSYEQYF. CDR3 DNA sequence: TGTGCCACCAGCAGAGGTTCATCCTACGAGCAGTACTTC.

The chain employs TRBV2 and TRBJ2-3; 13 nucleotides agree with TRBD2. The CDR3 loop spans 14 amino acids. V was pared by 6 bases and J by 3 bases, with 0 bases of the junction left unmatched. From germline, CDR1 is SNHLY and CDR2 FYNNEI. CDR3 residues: CASRGLAGTDTQYF. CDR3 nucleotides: TGTGCCAGCAGGGGACTAGCGGGGACAGATACGCAGTATTTT.

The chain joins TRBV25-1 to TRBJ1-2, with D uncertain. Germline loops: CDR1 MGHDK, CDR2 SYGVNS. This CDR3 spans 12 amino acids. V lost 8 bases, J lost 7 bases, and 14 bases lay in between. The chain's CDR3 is CASLSLYGGYTF. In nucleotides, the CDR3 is TGTGCCAGCTTAAGTCTGTACGGTGGCTACACCTTC.

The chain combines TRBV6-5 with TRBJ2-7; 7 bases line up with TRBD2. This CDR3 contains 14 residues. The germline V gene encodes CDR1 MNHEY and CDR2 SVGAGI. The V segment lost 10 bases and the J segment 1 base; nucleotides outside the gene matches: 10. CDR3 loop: CATKLAHLSYEQYF. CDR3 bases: TGTGCCACCAAACTAGCGCACCTTTCCTACGAGCAGTACTTC.

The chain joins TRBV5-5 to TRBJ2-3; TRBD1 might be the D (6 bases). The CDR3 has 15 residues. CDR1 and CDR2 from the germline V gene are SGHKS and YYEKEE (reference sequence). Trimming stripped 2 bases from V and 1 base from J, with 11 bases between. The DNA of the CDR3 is TGTGCCAGCAGCTTCGGGACACTAGGCACAGATACGCAGTATTTT. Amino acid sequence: CASSFGTLGTDTQYF.